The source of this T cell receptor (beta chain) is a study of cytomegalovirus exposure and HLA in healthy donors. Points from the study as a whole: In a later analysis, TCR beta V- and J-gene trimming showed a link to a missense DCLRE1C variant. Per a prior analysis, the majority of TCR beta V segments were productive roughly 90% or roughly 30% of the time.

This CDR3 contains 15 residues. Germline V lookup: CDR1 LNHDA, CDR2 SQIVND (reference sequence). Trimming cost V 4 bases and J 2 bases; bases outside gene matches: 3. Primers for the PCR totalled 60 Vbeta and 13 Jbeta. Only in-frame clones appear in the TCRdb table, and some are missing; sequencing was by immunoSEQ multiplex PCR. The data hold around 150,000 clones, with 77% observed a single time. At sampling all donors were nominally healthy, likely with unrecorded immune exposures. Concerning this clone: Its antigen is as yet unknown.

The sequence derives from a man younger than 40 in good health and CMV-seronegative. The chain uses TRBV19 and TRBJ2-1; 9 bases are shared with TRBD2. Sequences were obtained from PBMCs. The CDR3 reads CASSNSGSPYNEQFF. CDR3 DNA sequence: TGTGCCAGTAGTAATAGCGGGAGTCCCTACAATGAGCAGTTCTTC.